This TCR beta chain was captured by sequencing in a study of monozygotic twins with inflammatory bowel disease. The CDR3 contains 14 residues. Germline V lookup: CDR1 MNHEY, CDR2 SVGEGT. TCRdb reprocessed the 5' RACE reads; each CDR3 protein has one entry and no DNA is given. The listing contains more than 100,000 distinct CDR3 sequences. As to this clonotype: Its matching antigen is unknown.

Overall study results and limits: The authors note that differing immunosuppressive treatments may have added variability to patient repertoires.

The clonotype was recovered from a human donor with ulcerative colitis or Crohn's disease, or a healthy co-twin of an affected twin (not recorded which). The V and J genes are TRBV6-2 or TRBV6-3 and TRBJ1-5; TCRdb designates TRBD1, a call that cannot be tested without DNA. Source material: blood. This chain's CDR3 is CASSRAGQGQPQHF.